This T cell receptor (beta chain) came from a study of blood T cell repertoires in COVID-19. Across the whole study: Sources were T cells, B-cell-depleted T cells, or PBMCs; the material itself was cDNA or gDNA.

In assigning cohorts, the study relied on participant-reported clinical history. Resolution of symptoms, clearance, or two negative PCRs was present in recovered Cohort 3 donors. The length of the CDR3 is 16 residues. The germline V gene has CDR1 SGDLS and CDR2 YYNGEE. Trimming removed 0 bases from V and 0 bases from J, with 13 bases in between. Here immunoSEQ multiplex PCR was the method, and the copy in TCRdb shows in-frame clones only, minus some. The sample holds some 430,000 clones; 90% are singletons and the top ten take 0.6%. The sequence was obtained from a man aged 18 to 35 who had recovered from COVID-19. The chain has TRBV9 and TRBJ2-7; D is possibly TRBD2 (6 bases). Sequenced material: PBMCs or T cells enriched from blood (not recorded which). The CDR3 coding sequence is TGTGCCAGCAGCGTAGCCTGGGAGGCGAGCTCCTACGAGCAGTACTTC. This codes for CASSVAWEASSYEQYF.